These 8 T cell receptor beta chains share one sample of origin, sequenced in a study of blood T cell repertoires in COVID-19. Sequencing used immunoSEQ multiplex PCR; TCRdb keeps in-frame clones, though not all of them. The table includes approximately 260,000 clones, approximately 92% detected once. The sample was peripheral blood. Receptors were obtained from a woman aged 40 to 50 who had recovered from COVID-19.

The CDR3 bases are TGTGCCAGCAGACAGGGGACCACTGAAGCTTTCTTT. Translated: CASRQGTTEAFF. The chain is built from TRBV2 and TRBJ1-1, with TRBD1 identical over 7 bases. The CDR3 is 12 amino acids. CDR1 is SNHLY, CDR2 FYNNEI, per germline. With V trimmed by 6 bases and J by 4 bases, 2 bases remained unmatched.

This clone was detected only once. The V gene is TRBV29-1, the J gene TRBJ2-1; TRBD1 might be the D (6 bases). V lost 6 bases to trimming and J lost 0 bases, with 12 bases between them. The CDR3 has 14 amino acids. Germline CDR1 and CDR2: SQVTM and ANQGSEA. The CDR3 region is CSVHRDTSYNEQFF. The CDR3, as DNA: TGCAGCGTCCACCGGGACACCTCCTACAATGAGCAGTTCTTC.

V gene TRBV18 combines with J gene TRBJ2-3; 7 nucleotides match TRBD1. This CDR3 has 16 residues. J was trimmed by 2 bases and V by 6 bases; bases with no gene match: 11. Germline V gene lookup returns CDR1 KGHSH and CDR2 LQKENI. Here the CDR3 DNA reads TGTGCCAGCTCCCCCTTTCAACAGGGGAACACAGATACGCAGTATTTT. It translates to CASSPFQQGNTDTQYF. The full variable domain, with the rest looked up from reference TRBV18 and TRBJ2-3, is NAGVMQNPRHLVRRRGQEARLRCSPMKGHSHVYWYRQLPEEGLKFMVYLQKENIIDESGMPKERFSAEFPKEGPSILRIQQVVRGDSAAYFCASSPFQQGNTDTQYFGPGTRLTVL.

This clone was picked up one time. The CDR3 nucleotides are TGTGCCAGCAGTTTGTTCACAGGTAGCTCCTACGAGCAGTACTTC. This gives the protein CASSLFTGSSYEQYF. This chain joins TRBV28 and TRBJ2-7, with a weak D call TRBD1 (5 bases). The germline V and J ends were trimmed by 3 bases and 0 bases, with 12 bases remaining between them. Germline CDR1 and CDR2: MDHEN and SYDVKM. The CDR3 runs to 15 residues.

The gene calls are TRBV14 and TRBJ1-2; 12 bases map to TRBD1. The CDR3 extends over 18 amino acids. Germline V gene sequence: CDR1 SGHDN, CDR2 FVKESK. The J segment lost 4 bases and the V segment lost 4 bases, leaving 13 bases of the junction unmatched. The CDR3 nucleotides are TGTGCCAGCAGCCTTCTACCGGGACAGGGGGCGCCGGGCTATGGCTACACCTTC. This encodes CASSLLPGQGAPGYGYTF.

This clone showed up just once. V usage is TRBV1 and J usage is TRBJ2-1; the D call in the table, TRBD2, was not verified against the DNA. TRBV1 is marked as a pseudogene. CDR3 length equals 17 residues. The CDR3 sequence is CTSSQGSGASSYNEQFF. The CDR3 coding sequence is TGCACCAGCAGCCAAGGGTCGGGAGCTAGCTCCTACAATGAGCAGTTCTTC.

The chain links TRBV4-2 to TRBJ2-6, with D possibly TRBD1 on 6 matching bases. Per the germline V gene, CDR1 is LGHNA and CDR2 is YNFKEQ. The CDR3 length is 18 residues. V lost 0 bases and J 0 bases, leaving 12 bases between the germline ends. The DNA for the CDR3 is TGTGCCAGCAGCCAAGACTGGGACATTATCTCTGGGGCCAACGTCCTGACTTTC. This gives the protein CASSQDWDIISGANVLTF.

The V gene is TRBV6-2 or TRBV6-3, the J gene TRBJ2-5, with 8 bases fitting TRBD1. CDR1 is MNHEY and CDR2 is SVGEGT in the germline V gene. The V segment lost 4 bases and the J segment 1 base; nucleotides outside the gene matches: 5. The CDR3 is made up of 15 amino acids. The CDR3 spells CASSSFRGPQETQYF. The CDR3 DNA reads as TGTGCCAGCAGTTCCTTCAGGGGGCCCCAAGAGACCCAGTACTTC.